The rows below give T cell receptor beta chains drawn from one sample of a study of blood T cell repertoires in COVID-19. Clones were read by immunoSEQ multiplex PCR, and TCRdb kept only the in-frame ones, dropping some. This table has around 250,000 clones, roughly nine tenths appearing once. The specimen sequenced was peripheral blood. The source of these receptors is a woman in her sixties or seventies who had recovered from COVID-19. The CDR3 runs from the conserved cysteine through the conserved F or W. D genes are given only for firm matches. Expanded clones are given a class, and other clones once, few, many or no size at all.

TRBJ2-7 | . | . | TRBV18 | CASSPGGDRPREQYF | TGTGCCAGCTCACCGGGAGGCGATCGTCCTCGCGAGCAGTACTTC
TRBJ2-1 | TRBD2 | . | TRBV5-1 | CASSYRTSGAYNEQFF | TGCGCCAGCAGCTACCGGACTAGCGGTGCTTACAATGAGCAGTTCTTC
TRBJ1-1 | . | . | TRBV5-1 | CASRVQVSYTEAFF | TGCGCCAGCAGGGTTCAGGTGTCTTACACTGAAGCTTTCTTT
TRBJ2-3 | TRBD2 | . | TRBV7-8 | CASSFTGLAGTDTQYF | TGTGCCAGCAGCTTTACCGGACTAGCGGGGACAGATACGCAGTATTTT
TRBJ2-3 | TRBD1 | once | TRBV2 | CARTRISGTGANTQYF | TGTGCCAGAACCCGTATCTCCGGGACAGGGGCCAATACGCAGTATTTT
TRBJ2-7 | TRBD1 | . | TRBV19 | CASKGQGRYEQYF | TGTGCCAGCAAGGGACAGGGCAGATACGAGCAGTACTTC
TRBJ1-6 | TRBD1 | . | TRBV28 | CASSPNTRSGQASSPLHF | TGTGCCAGCAGCCCAAATACACGCTCGGGACAGGCTAGTTCACCCCTCCACTTT
TRBJ2-7 | . | . | TRBV11-2 | CASSLDQQTASYEQYF | TGTGCCAGCAGCTTAGATCAACAGACAGCATCCTACGAGCAGTACTTC
TRBJ1-2 | TRBD1 | . | TRBV7-9 | CASSLTGNGYTF | TGTGCCAGCAGCTTGACAGGGAATGGCTACACCTTC
TRBJ2-5 | . | . | TRBV7-2 | CASSLGGGETQYF | TGTGCCAGCAGCTTAGGAGGAGGGGAGACCCAGTACTTC